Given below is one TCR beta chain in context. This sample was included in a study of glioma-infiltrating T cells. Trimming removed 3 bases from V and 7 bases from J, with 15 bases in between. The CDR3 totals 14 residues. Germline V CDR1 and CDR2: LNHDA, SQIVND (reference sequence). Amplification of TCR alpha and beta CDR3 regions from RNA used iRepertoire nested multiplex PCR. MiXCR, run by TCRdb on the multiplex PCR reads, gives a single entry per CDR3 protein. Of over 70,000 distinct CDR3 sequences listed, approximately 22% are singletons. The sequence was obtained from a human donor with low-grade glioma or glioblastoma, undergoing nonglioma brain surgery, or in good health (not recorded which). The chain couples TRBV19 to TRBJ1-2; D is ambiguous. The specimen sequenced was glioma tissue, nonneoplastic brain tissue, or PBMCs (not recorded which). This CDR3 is CASSIREGAGGYTF. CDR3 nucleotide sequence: TGTGCCAGTAGTATCCGTGAGGGAGCTGGTGGCTACACCTTC.